This T cell receptor (beta chain) derives from a study of Tregs in tolerant kidney transplant recipients. Libraries were prepared by immunoSEQ multiplex PCR; TCRdb keeps only in-frame clonotypes and omits some of them. The data show over 50,000 clones, about 86% seen once. This CDR3 is 15 amino acids long. The V and J ends lost 6 bases and 3 bases respectively, with 15 bases between them. Germline CDR1 is SGDLS and CDR2 is YYNGEE. Notes on the study in general: This study did not directly address biological reproducibility.

Thawed PBMCs were FACS-sorted into unstimulated CD4+CD25+CD127- regulatory T cells, CD4+CD25- non-regulatory cells, CD4 and CD8 cells. In the case of this clone: Its antigen remains unknown.

The sequencing sample was made of CD4+ T cells from blood. The clonotype was recovered from a human donor in good health. The J gene is TRBJ2-2, the V gene TRBV9; weak D call: TRBD1 (5 bases). Here the CDR3 DNA reads TGTGCCAGCACCCGCCTCAGGGATCACACCGGGGAGCTGTTTTTT. This translates into CASTRLRDHTGELFF.